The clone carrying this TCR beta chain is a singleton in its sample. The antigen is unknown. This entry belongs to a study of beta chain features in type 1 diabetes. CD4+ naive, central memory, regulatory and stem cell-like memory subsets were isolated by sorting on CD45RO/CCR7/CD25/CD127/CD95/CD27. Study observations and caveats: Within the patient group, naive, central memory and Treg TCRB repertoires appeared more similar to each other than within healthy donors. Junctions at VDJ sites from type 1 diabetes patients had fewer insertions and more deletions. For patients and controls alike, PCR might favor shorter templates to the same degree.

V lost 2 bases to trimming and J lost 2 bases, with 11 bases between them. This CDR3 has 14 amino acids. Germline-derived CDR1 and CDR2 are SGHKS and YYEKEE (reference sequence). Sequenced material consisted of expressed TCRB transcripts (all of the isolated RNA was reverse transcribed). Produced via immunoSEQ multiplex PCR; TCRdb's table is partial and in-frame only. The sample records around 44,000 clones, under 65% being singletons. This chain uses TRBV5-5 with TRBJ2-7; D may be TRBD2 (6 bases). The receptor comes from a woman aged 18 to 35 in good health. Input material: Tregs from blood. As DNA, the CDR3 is TGTGCCAGCAGCTTCGGCGGGGTAACCTACGAGCAGTACTTC. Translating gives CASSFGGVTYEQYF.